Below are 19 T cell receptor beta chains sequenced from a single sample in a study of shared clonotypes between healthy human individuals. Here immunoSEQ multiplex PCR was the method, and the copy in TCRdb shows in-frame clones only, minus some. Here the sample spans fewer than 1.8 million clones, approximately 98.5% being singletons. Specimen: naive CD4+ T cells sorted from blood. The subset here: CD45RA+ positively selected. These receptors were obtained from a young man in good health.

The rearrangement links TRBV9 to TRBJ2-3; D unresolved. Germline CDR1 reads SGDLS; CDR2 reads YYNGEE. V was pared by 0 bases and J by 2 bases, with 13 bases between. This CDR3 has 16 residues. The CDR3 region is CASSVGSGTYTDTQYF. The CDR3 region has the DNA TGTGCCAGCAGCGTAGGGTCAGGTACATACACAGATACGCAGTATTTT.

This chain joins TRBV7-9 and TRBJ2-2; D unclear. This CDR3 is 13 amino acids long. V lost 7 bases and J lost 6, with 12 bases in between. Germline-derived CDR1 and CDR2 are SEHNR and FQNEAQ (reference sequence). CDR3 sequence reads: CASIVIGSGELFF. The CDR3 DNA reads as TGTGCCAGCATCGTAATAGGGTCCGGGGAGCTGTTTTTT.

The rearrangement links TRBV5-4 to TRBJ1-5; maybe TRBD1 (5 bases). Trimming shortened V by 4 bases and J by 4 bases, and 12 bases separated the two germline ends. The CDR3 loop spans 14 amino acids. The germline V gene encodes CDR1 SGHNT and CDR2 YYREEE (reference sequence). CDR3 amino acids: CASSKAGGNQPQHF. CDR3 nucleotides: TGTGCCAGCAGCAAGGCGGGGGGTAATCAGCCCCAGCATTTT. The full variable domain, rest sourced from reference TRBV5-4 and TRBJ1-5, is ETGVTQSPTHLIKTRGQQVTLRCSSQSGHNTVSWYQQALGQGPQFIFQYYREEENGRGNFPPRFSGLQFPNYSSELNVNALELDDSALYLCASSKAGGNQPQHFGDGTRLSIL.

The gene calls are TRBV7-8 and TRBJ2-1; the D gene could be TRBD1 or TRBD2 (5 bases each). Germline V gives CDR1 SGHVS, CDR2 FQNEAQ. The CDR3 runs 12 residues. Trimming removed 11 bases at V and 9 bases at J, with 17 bases between. CDR3 bases: TGTGCCGGGGGACGAGGGCGAGGTGAGCAGTTCTTC. Translation: CAGGRGRGEQFF.

This chain joins TRBV19 and TRBJ1-4; tentatively, D is TRBD1 (5 bases). This CDR3 spans 15 amino acids. Germline lookup yields CDR1 LNHDA and CDR2 SQIVND (reference sequence). V was pared by 3 bases and J by 3 bases, with 11 bases between. The CDR3, as DNA: TGTGCCAGTAGTATGACCCAGGGCGCTAATGAAAAACTGTTTTTT. This codes for CASSMTQGANEKLFF.

The CDR3 coding sequence is TGCGCCAGCACTAAGGGGCAGAACAATGAGCAGTTCTTC. It yields the protein CASTKGQNNEQFF. The V call is TRBV5-1, the J call TRBJ2-1; weak D call: TRBD1 (5 bases). The V gene lost 6 bases and the J gene lost 5 bases, with 12 bases spanning the gap. The CDR3 contains 13 residues. The germline V gene has CDR1 SGHRS and CDR2 YFSETQ.

J is TRBJ2-7 and V is TRBV2; the D gene is possibly TRBD2 (5 bases). The CDR3 consists of 16 residues. V lost 6 bases and J 0 bases, leaving 18 bases between the germline ends. Germline V gives CDR1 SNHLY, CDR2 FYNNEI. CDR3 sequence: CASRLGSTDYSYEQYF. DNA for the CDR3: TGTGCCAGCAGGCTCGGGTCGACCGACTACTCCTACGAGCAGTACTTC. The variable domain in full, completed from reference TRBV2 and TRBJ2-7, reads EPEVTQTPSHQVTQMGQEVILRCVPISNHLYFYWYRQILGQKVEFLVSFYNNEISEKSEIFDDQFSVERPDGSNFTLKIRSTKLEDSAMYFCASRLGSTDYSYEQYFGPGTRLTVT.

The chain recombines TRBV5-1 with TRBJ1-6; D not certain. The germline V and J ends were trimmed by 1 base and 0 bases, with 2 bases remaining between them. This CDR3 region has 14 residues. Germline CDR1 and CDR2: SGHRS and YFSETQ. The CDR3 DNA reads TGCGCCAGCAGCTTGTCCTCCTATAATTCACCCCTCCACTTT. Translating it yields CASSLSSYNSPLHF. The full variable domain, with the rest looked up from reference TRBV5-1 and TRBJ1-6, is KAGVTQTPRYLIKTRGQQVTLSCSPISGHRSVSWYQQTPGQGLQFLFEYFSETQRNKGNFPGRFSGRQFSNSRSEMNVSTLELGDSALYLCASSLSSYNSPLHFGNGTRLTVT.

The V and J genes are TRBV15 and TRBJ1-1, with a possible D match to TRBD1 (5 bases). The germline gives CDR1 LNHNV, CDR2 YYDKDF (reference sequence). CDR3 length equals 15 residues. The V end lost 0 bases, the J end lost 4 bases, and 12 bases lay between the germline ends. Here the CDR3 DNA reads TGTGCCACCAGCAGAGATCCCCAGGGAAGCACTGAAGCTTTCTTT. It yields the protein CATSRDPQGSTEAFF.

The chain employs TRBV18 and TRBJ2-7, with TRBD1 matching 11 bases. V shed 6 bases and J 4 bases; nucleotides not matched to a gene: 11. CDR3 length equals 16 residues. Germline-derived CDR1 and CDR2 are KGHSH and LQKENI. As DNA, the CDR3 is TGTGCCAGCTCCCAAGGGACCGGGACAGGGGGTTACGAGCAGTACTTC. It codes for CASSQGTGTGGYEQYF. The full variable domain, rest sourced from reference TRBV18 and TRBJ2-7, is NAGVMQNPRHLVRRRGQEARLRCSPMKGHSHVYWYRQLPEEGLKFMVYLQKENIIDESGMPKERFSAEFPKEGPSILRIQQVVRGDSAAYFCASSQGTGTGGYEQYFGPGTRLTVT.

The chain uses TRBV27 and TRBJ1-5; no reliable D call. From germline, CDR1 is MNHEY and CDR2 SMNVEV (reference sequence). V lost 4 bases and J 11 bases, leaving 12 bases between the germline ends. The CDR3 has 12 amino acids. The DNA of the CDR3 is TGTGCCAGCAGTTCGATCGTTGGGGCCCAGCATTTT. Translation: CASSSIVGAQHF.

The chain employs TRBV2 and TRBJ1-1; TRBD1 agrees at 9 bases. The germline gives CDR1 SNHLY, CDR2 FYNNEI. The length of the CDR3 is 14 residues. V gave up 6 bases and J gave up 3 bases; unmatched junction bases: 5. CDR3: CASREGQGDTEAFF. The DNA for the CDR3 is TGTGCCAGCAGGGAGGGACAGGGTGACACTGAAGCTTTCTTT. Filled out from reference TRBV2 and TRBJ1-1, the complete variable domain reads EPEVTQTPSHQVTQMGQEVILRCVPISNHLYFYWYRQILGQKVEFLVSFYNNEISEKSEIFDDQFSVERPDGSNFTLKIRSTKLEDSAMYFCASREGQGDTEAFFGQGTRLTVV.

V gene TRBV5-4 combines with J gene TRBJ1-2; weak D call: TRBD1 (6 bases). Trimming removed 4 bases from V and 3 bases from J, with 16 bases in between. CDR3 length equals 15 residues. CDR1 is SGHNT and CDR2 is YYREEE in the germline V gene (reference sequence). The CDR3 DNA sequence: TGTGCCAGCAGCCACGGAGGACAGCGACACTATGGCTACACCTTC. Translating gives CASSHGGQRHYGYTF.

V usage is TRBV10-3 and J usage is TRBJ1-1, with a possible D match to TRBD1 (5 bases). There are 12 residues in the CDR3. Per germline, CDR1 ENHRY and CDR2 SYGVKD. Trimming left V 10 bases short and J 7 bases short, with 16 bases between. CDR3 DNA: TGTGCCAATAGGGACGACCACAGTGAAGCTTTCTTT. It specifies CANRDDHSEAFF.

The rearrangement links TRBV9 to TRBJ2-1, with TRBD1 matching 8 bases. Germline-derived CDR1 and CDR2 are SGDLS and YYNGEE. V lost 2 bases to trimming and J lost 0 bases; unmatched junction nucleotides: 4. CDR3 length: 16 residues. The chain's CDR3 is CASSVFQGASYNEQFF. CDR3 coding DNA: TGTGCCAGCAGCGTTTTCCAGGGGGCCTCCTACAATGAGCAGTTCTTC. The full variable domain, in which reference TRBV9 and TRBJ2-1 provide the parts outside the CDR3, is DSGVTQTPKHLITATGQRVTLRCSPRSGDLSVYWYQQSLDQGLQFLIQYYNGEERAKGNILERFSAQQFPDLHSELNLSSLELGDSALYFCASSVFQGASYNEQFFGPGTRLTVL.

This chain connects TRBV5-6 to TRBJ2-6; no clear D gene. In germline, CDR1 is SGHDT, CDR2 YYEEEE. The CDR3 runs to 13 residues. The V and J ends lost 4 bases and 1 base respectively, with 3 bases between them. CDR3 sequence: CASSESGANVLTF. The CDR3, as DNA: TGTGCCAGCAGCGAGTCTGGGGCCAACGTCCTGACTTTC.

On this clone: The sample has other DNA sequences that encode this CDR3 too. The rearrangement links TRBV5-1 to TRBJ2-5, with a tentative D call TRBD2 (5 bases). In germline, CDR1 is SGHRS, CDR2 YFSETQ. The CDR3 covers 13 residues. Between the trimmed V and J ends, which lost 2 bases and 4 bases, there was a span of 9 bases. The DNA for the CDR3 is TGCGCCAGCAGCTTTTCGGGATTAGAGACCCAGTACTTC. The encoded protein is CASSFSGLETQYF.

V gene TRBV28 combines with J gene TRBJ2-7, with a weak D call TRBD1 (6 bases). The CDR3 length is 15 residues. In germline, CDR1 is MDHEN, CDR2 SYDVKM. The V gene lost 3 bases and the J gene lost 4 bases, with 16 bases spanning the gap. The CDR3 loop reads CASSFQDRVGYEQYF. In DNA form, the CDR3 reads TGTGCCAGCAGTTTTCAGGACAGAGTAGGGTACGAGCAGTACTTC.

V and J are TRBV7-9 and TRBJ1-3; tentatively, D is TRBD1 (5 bases). V was pared by 10 bases and J by 8 bases, with 18 bases between. The CDR3 totals 13 residues. Germline lookup yields CDR1 SEHNR and CDR2 FQNEAQ (reference sequence). DNA for the CDR3: TGTGCCATCGGAGGCCAGGGCGATCACACCATATATTTT. Its protein product is CAIGGQGDHTIYF.